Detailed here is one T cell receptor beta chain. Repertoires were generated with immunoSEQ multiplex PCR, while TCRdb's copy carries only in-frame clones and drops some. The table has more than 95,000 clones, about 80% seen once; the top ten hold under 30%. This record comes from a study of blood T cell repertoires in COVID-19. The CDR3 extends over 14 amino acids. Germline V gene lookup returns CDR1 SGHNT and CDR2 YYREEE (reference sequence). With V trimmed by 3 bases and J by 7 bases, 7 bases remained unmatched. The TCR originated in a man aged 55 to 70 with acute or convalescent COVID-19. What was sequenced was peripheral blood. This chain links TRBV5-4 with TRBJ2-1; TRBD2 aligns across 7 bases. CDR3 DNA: TGTGCCAGCAGCTCGGGACTAAGGATGAATGAGCAGTTCTTC. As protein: CASSSGLRMNEQFF.